A selection of T cell receptor beta chains follows, all from one sample in a study of identical twins. TCRdb analysed the 5' RACE reads with MiXCR anew, one entry per CDR3 protein. The repertoire holds 470,000 or so distinct CDR3 sequences, with roughly a quarter as singletons. Another study also made use of these data, one on T cells expressing NK-cell markers.

Input material: CD4+ T cells sorted from blood. Receptors were obtained from a woman aged 18-35 years in good health. The conserved cysteine and the conserved F or W are not part of the CDR3 here.

len,j_gene,v_gene,CDR3aa
12,TRBJ1-5,TRBV15,ATSRGGDSRRQH
10,TRBJ1-2,TRBV9,ASSRENYGYT
13,TRBJ2-7,TRBV15,ATSRTSGLNYEQY
10,TRBJ2-2,TRBV29-1,SVAPGPGELF
13,TRBJ2-3,TRBV12-3/TRBV12-4,ASGLLAGGLDTQY
11,TRBJ2-5,TRBV28,ASSPRVGETQY
13,TRBJ1-6,TRBV4-1,ASSFPDGSGSPLH
12,TRBJ2-5,TRBV6-1,ASSELAAQETQY
12,TRBJ2-7,TRBV12-3/TRBV12-4,ASRFSGRAYEQY
11,TRBJ2-5,TRBV20-1,SASSGPWGTQY
13,TRBJ2-1,TRBV11-3,ASSLVAWNYNEQF
11,TRBJ2-7,TRBV10-3,ATGTGASYEQY
9,TRBJ1-1,TRBV6-2/TRBV6-3,ASSTRDDAF
11,TRBJ2-1,TRBV6-1,ATPRWANNEQF
11,TRBJ2-3,TRBV27,ASSRRGQGAQY
9,TRBJ1-6,TRBV2,ASRTNSPLH
13,TRBJ2-7,TRBV20-1,SALAGGRSPYEQY
10,TRBJ2-5,TRBV5-6,ASSSRWQTQY
13,TRBJ2-5,TRBV14,ASSQEGPSGKAQY
13,TRBJ1-1,TRBV7-8,ASSVDRGPNTEAF
13,TRBJ1-2,TRBV6-2/TRBV6-3,ASSPGGLRIYGYT
13,TRBJ2-1,TRBV5-1,ASSSHRGYNNEQF
11,TRBJ2-7,TRBV5-1,ASSLESQLQQY
11,TRBJ1-3,TRBV12-3/TRBV12-4,ATRGGSGNTIY
12,TRBJ2-7,TRBV12-3/TRBV12-4,ASTSGTDRGEQY
10,TRBJ2-1,TRBV14,ASSQMYLEQF
11,TRBJ1-2,TRBV2,ASSKDTDYGYT
12,TRBJ2-5,TRBV20-1,SARGQGQGKTQY
11,TRBJ2-7,TRBV7-2,ASSSGVSYEQY
9,TRBJ1-1,TRBV11-2,ASSLRGRGF
9,TRBJ2-3,TRBV20-1,SALSTDTQY
10,TRBJ2-7,TRBV29-1,SVWTALYEQY
14,TRBJ2-5,TRBV6-5,ASSYLGPTGEETQY
10,TRBJ1-5,TRBV7-9,ASSKSNQPQH